Each of the 18 T cell receptor beta chains below was sequenced from the same sample in a study of somatic mutations in cytotoxic T cells in rheumatoid arthritis. Method: immunoSEQ multiplex PCR; TCRdb's copy keeps in-frame clones and lacks some. The sample has about 10,000 clones; approximately 80% are singletons. Source material: CD8+ T cells sorted from blood. These receptors were taken from an adult with rheumatoid arthritis.

V is TRBV7-6 and J is TRBJ2-3; 8 bases are a match to TRBD2. Germline assignment: CDR1 SGHVS and CDR2 FNYEAQ. With 4 bases clipped from V and 2 bases from J, the junction kept 5 bases outside the gene matches. This CDR3 is built from 15 residues. In DNA, the CDR3 is TGTGCCAGCAGCTCGGGGGGGCTTCCCACAGATACGCAGTATTTT. Translating gives CASSSGGLPTDTQYF.

The V call is TRBV27, the J call TRBJ1-2, with 10 nucleotides matching TRBD1. J gave up 4 bases and V 2 bases, and 7 bases lay outside the gene matches. Germline V CDR1 and CDR2: MNHEY, SMNVEV (reference sequence). This CDR3 has 16 residues. CDR3: CASSLEGTGDLYGYTF. The CDR3 DNA reads TGTGCCAGCAGTTTAGAGGGGACAGGGGACCTCTATGGCTACACCTTC.

V and J are TRBV18 and TRBJ1-2; 7 nucleotides agree with TRBD1. Per germline, CDR1 KGHSH and CDR2 LQKENI. Germline trimming cut 4 bases from V and 0 bases from J; bases unmatched to any gene: 8. CDR3 length: 16 amino acids. The chain's CDR3 is CASSLSRGPANYGYTF. The CDR3 coding sequence is TGTGCCAGCTCACTCTCGAGGGGGCCCGCTAACTATGGCTACACCTTC.

The chain has TRBV5-6 and TRBJ2-2; D is uncertain. Germline-derived CDR1 and CDR2 are SGHDT and YYEEEE. V was cut by 0 bases and J by 6 bases, with 6 bases left in between. This CDR3 is built from 13 residues. CDR3 region: CASSLEGPGELFF. The CDR3 DNA follows: TGTGCCAGCAGCTTGGAGGGTCCCGGGGAGCTGTTTTTT.

V usage is TRBV4-1 and J usage is TRBJ2-7; 7 bases map to TRBD1. Germline CDR1 and CDR2: MGHRA and YSYEKL. The J segment lost 4 bases and the V segment lost 6 bases, leaving 9 bases of the junction unmatched. The CDR3 is 14 amino acids. The CDR3 bases are TGCGCCAGCAGTCATCCGGGACAGAAGTACGAGCAGTACTTC. It translates to CASSHPGQKYEQYF.

This rearrangement joins TRBV7-9 to TRBJ1-6, with D perhaps TRBD1 (5 bases). Looked up from germline, CDR1 is SEHNR and CDR2 is FQNEAQ (reference sequence). This CDR3 is built from 14 residues. The V gene lost 5 bases and the J gene lost 11 bases, with 16 bases spanning the gap. The chain's CDR3 is CASSLLKTVTPLHF. CDR3 in DNA: TGTGCCAGCAGCCTTTTGAAGACAGTAACACCCCTCCACTTT.

This chain uses TRBV5-1 with TRBJ2-5, with TRBD1 identical over 7 bases. The DNA end is a closer match to TRBJ2-7, so the J assignment may be wrong. This CDR3 is built from 14 residues. Looked up from germline, CDR1 is SGHRS and CDR2 is YFSETQ. The CDR3 DNA is TGCGCCAGCAGCTGGACAGGTCCTTCCTACGAGCAGTACTTC. This translates into CASSWTGPSYEQYF.

The rearrangement uses TRBV5-8 and TRBJ1-2, with no clear D. CDR3 length: 15 amino acids. Germline assignment: CDR1 SGHTS and CDR2 YDEGEE. Deletions cut 0 bases from V and 4 bases from J, with 13 bases between. The CDR3 reads CASSLVPGRGYGYTF. Here the CDR3 DNA reads TGTGCCAGCAGCTTGGTCCCCGGGCGCGGCTATGGCTACACCTTC. Using reference TRBV5-8 and TRBJ1-2 for the parts outside the CDR3, the full variable domain is EAGVTQSPTHLIKTRGQQATLRCSPISGHTSVYWYQQALGLGLQFLLWYDEGEERNRGNFPPRFSGRQFPNYSSELNVNALELEDSALYLCASSLVPGRGYGYTFGSGTRLTVV.

This rearrangement joins TRBV4-3 to TRBJ1-5; maybe TRBD1 (5 bases). CDR1 and CDR2 from the germline V gene are LGHNA and YSLEER. This CDR3 comprises 15 residues. Trimming removed 4 bases from V and 3 bases from J, with 13 bases in between. The CDR3 DNA reads as TGCGCCAGCAGCCTGGAGGAGGGGATCAATCAGCCCCAGCATTTT. This translates into CASSLEEGINQPQHF.

The chain couples TRBV28 to TRBJ1-1; possibly TRBD1 for D (6 bases). The CDR3 spans 13 residues. Germline-derived CDR1 and CDR2 are MDHEN and SYDVKM. V dropped 7 bases and J dropped 5 bases, with 14 bases sitting between them. This CDR3 is CASTIGTTTEAFF. In DNA form, the CDR3 reads TGTGCCAGCACCATCGGGACAACGACTGAAGCTTTCTTT.

This chain links TRBV10-3 with TRBJ2-5, with 13 bases aligning to TRBD2. The CDR3 is made up of 17 amino acids. Germline values: CDR1 ENHRY, CDR2 SYGVKD. The J segment lost 5 bases and the V segment lost 0 bases, leaving 6 bases of the junction unmatched. CDR3 bases: TGTGCCATCAGTGAGTCGAAACTAGCGGGGGGGCCGGAGACCCAGTACTTC. Translating it yields CAISESKLAGGPETQYF.

The chain combines TRBV5-1 with TRBJ1-1, with D perhaps TRBD1 (5 bases). This CDR3 region has 13 residues. With 0 bases removed from V and 7 bases from J, the gap between germline ends came to 10 bases. The germline gives CDR1 SGHRS, CDR2 YFSETQ. CDR3 nucleotide sequence: TGCGCCAGCAGCTTGGCGGGCGGGGGTGAAGCTTTCTTT. Its translation: CASSLAGGGEAFF.

The CDR3 coding sequence is TGCGCCAGCAGCCAAGAACGTCCGGCGAATGGCTACACCTTC. It codes for CASSQERPANGYTF. The J gene is TRBJ1-2, the V gene TRBV4-3; D is unclear. The CDR3 is 14 residues long. V was shortened by 0 bases and J by 6 bases, with 11 bases between the two germline ends. CDR1 is LGHNA and CDR2 is YSLEER in the germline V gene.

This chain links TRBV19 with TRBJ2-1; D remains unclear. Trimming removed 3 bases at V and 5 bases at J, with 8 bases between. The length of the CDR3 is 13 residues. From germline, CDR1 is LNHDA and CDR2 SQIVND (reference sequence). CDR3 in DNA: TGTGCCAGTAGTATCAGCGCCAACAATGAGCAGTTCTTC. Translation: CASSISANNEQFF.

The chain employs TRBV30 and TRBJ2-1, with 10 positions matching TRBD2. Germline V gene data show CDR1 as GTSNPN and CDR2 as SVGIG (reference sequence). This CDR3 contains 19 residues. V trimming: 2 bases; J trimming: 2 bases; junction bases outside the gene matches: 15. CDR3 DNA: TGTGCCTGGAGTCCGCCCGGGATGAGCGGGGGGGGTCCCTACAATGAGCAGTTCTTC. Its translation is CAWSPPGMSGGGPYNEQFF.

The genes are TRBV6-1 and TRBJ2-3; the D gene could be TRBD1 or TRBD2 (6 bases each). In germline, CDR1 is MNHNS, CDR2 SASEGT. With 0 bases removed from V and 6 bases from J, the gap between germline ends came to 16 bases. The CDR3 loop spans 16 amino acids. In nucleotides, the CDR3 is TGTGCCAGCAGTGAAGCGCTTCCGGGGGCCGGGGATACGCAGTATTTT. Protein: CASSEALPGAGDTQYF.

The chain employs TRBV7-8 and TRBJ2-7; no firm D call. V was pared by 2 bases and J by 3 bases, with 8 bases between. The CDR3 length is 13 residues. CDR1 and CDR2 from the germline V gene are SGHVS and FQNEAQ. CDR3 in amino acids: CASSLNEIYEQYF. Written as DNA, the CDR3 is TGTGCCAGCAGCTTAAACGAGATCTACGAGCAGTACTTC.

The chain joins TRBV28 to TRBJ2-6, with TRBD1 as a possible D gene (6 bases). Germline V lookup: CDR1 MDHEN, CDR2 SYDVKM. The CDR3 is 17 amino acids. V was clipped by 6 bases and J by 1 base, with 16 bases between them. DNA of the CDR3: TGTGCCAGCAGAATTGGGCCAACAGGGTCTGGGGCCAACGTCCTGACTTTC. It is translated as CASRIGPTGSGANVLTF.